Shown below are 3 T cell receptor beta chains from a single sample sequenced in a study of molecular identifiers for immune sequencing clone quantification. A single record per CDR3 protein comes from TCRdb applying MiXCR to the PCR reads. The data contain about 39,000 distinct CDR3 sequences, about 18% of them seen just once; the ten biggest clones take up about 6.2%. Sequencing was done on a sample of naive CD8+ T cells from blood, with Jurkat cell RNA spiked in. Sample subset: FACS-sorted CD8+CD4-CCR7+CD45RA+ naive T cells. The origin of the receptors is a human donor in good health. Some libraries in this study had Jurkat cell RNA spiked in.

This clonotype showed up many times. This rearrangement joins TRBV6-5 to TRBJ2-7, with TRBD1 as a possible D gene (6 bases). Germline-derived CDR1 and CDR2 are MNHEY and SVGAGI. CDR3 length equals 13 residues. Deletions cut 2 bases from V and 6 bases from J, with 11 bases between. CDR3 DNA: TGTGCCAGCAGTTACCCCGGACAGACCGAGCAGTACTTC. The encoded protein is CASSYPGQTEQYF.

This clonotype was observed at least ten times. The chain uses TRBV28 and TRBJ2-1; TRBD2 matches 7 bases. Unmatched junction bases numbered 4, after V lost 5 bases and J lost 0 bases. The CDR3 has 15 residues. The V gene's germline CDR1 is MDHEN and CDR2 SYDVKM. CDR3 loop: CASSPGGSSYNEQFF. The CDR3 DNA is TGTGCCAGCAGTCCCGGCGGGAGCTCCTACAATGAGCAGTTCTTC.

As to this clonotype: A clone one base away is much larger, so this may be a read error. The rearrangement links TRBV4-3 to TRBJ2-5; 11 positions match TRBD1. Losses at the gene ends were 4 bases for V and 5 bases for J; bases not matched to a gene: 6. The CDR3 length is 15 residues. In germline, CDR1 is LGHNA, CDR2 YSLEER. CDR3 sequence (DNA): TGCGCCAGCAGCCGTGGGACAGGGGGAAGGGAGACCCAGTACTTC. Protein sequence: CASSRGTGGRETQYF.